This T cell receptor beta chain emerged from a study of regulatory T cells in long-lasting Graves disease. The wider study: Positivity for TSH receptor antibodies plus over 5 years of antithyroid drugs meant persistent Graves' disease.

Of note for this clonotype: Its antigen is undetermined.

Indicated time point: persistent/refractory GD, antithyroid drugs over 5 years with positive TRAb. RNA isolated from PBMCs was used to make the TCR library. TCR beta libraries were built with iRepertoire HTBI primers and Arm-PCR of CDR3 regions. TCRdb recomputed calls from the multiplex PCR reads with MiXCR, one row per CDR3 protein. The table includes a few hundred thousand distinct CDR3 sequences, about 23% detected once. Study-level findings and limits: Relative to newly diagnosed Graves' patients, persistent ones had lower TCR diversity. The study found persistent patients shared more public clonotypes (2,741) than new patients (over 900).

This sequence was found in a woman aged 40 to 50 with Graves disease. This specimen was peripheral blood mononuclear cells (PBMCs), taken when the disease was refractory, from a patient treated with antithyroid drugs.

CDR3 residues: CSAAVGQPYGYTF. CDR3 in DNA: TGCAGTGCCGCAGTGGGACAGCCTTATGGCTACACCTTC. This sequence joins TRBV20-1 and TRBJ1-2, with TRBD1 matching 7 bases. CDR3 length: 13 residues. Germline values: CDR1 DFQATT, CDR2 SNEGSKA (reference sequence). After removal of 6 bases from V and 5 bases from J, the junction contained 9 bases not matched to a gene.